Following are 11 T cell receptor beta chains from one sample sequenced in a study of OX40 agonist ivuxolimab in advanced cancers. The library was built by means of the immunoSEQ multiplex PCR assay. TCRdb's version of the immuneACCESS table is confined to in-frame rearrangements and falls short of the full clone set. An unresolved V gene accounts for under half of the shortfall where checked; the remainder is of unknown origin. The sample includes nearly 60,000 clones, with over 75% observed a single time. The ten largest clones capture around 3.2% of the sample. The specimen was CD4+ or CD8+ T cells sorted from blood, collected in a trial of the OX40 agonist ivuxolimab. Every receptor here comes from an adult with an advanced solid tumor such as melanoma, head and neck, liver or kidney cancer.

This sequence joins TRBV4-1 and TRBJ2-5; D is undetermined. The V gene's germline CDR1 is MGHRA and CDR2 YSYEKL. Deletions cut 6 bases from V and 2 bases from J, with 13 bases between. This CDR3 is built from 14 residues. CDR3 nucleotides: TGCGCCAGCAGTCGTACCGGCCGACAAGAGACCCAGTACTTC. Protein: CASSRTGRQETQYF.

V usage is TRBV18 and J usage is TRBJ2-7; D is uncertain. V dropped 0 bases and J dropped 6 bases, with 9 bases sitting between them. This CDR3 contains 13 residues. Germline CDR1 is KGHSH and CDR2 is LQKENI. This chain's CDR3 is CASSPPPAREQYF. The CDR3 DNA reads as TGTGCCAGCTCACCACCACCAGCCCGCGAGCAGTACTTC.

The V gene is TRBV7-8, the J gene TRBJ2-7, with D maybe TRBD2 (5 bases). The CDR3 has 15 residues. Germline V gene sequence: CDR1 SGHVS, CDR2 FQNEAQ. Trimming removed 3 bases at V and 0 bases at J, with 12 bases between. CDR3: CASSFSALTSYEQYF. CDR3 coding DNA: TGTGCCAGCAGCTTTAGCGCCCTTACCTCCTACGAGCAGTACTTC.

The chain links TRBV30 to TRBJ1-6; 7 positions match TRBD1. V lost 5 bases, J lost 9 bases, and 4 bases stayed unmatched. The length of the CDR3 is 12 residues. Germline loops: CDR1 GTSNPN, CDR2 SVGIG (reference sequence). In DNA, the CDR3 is TGTGCCTGGGGACAGGTTGGTTCACCCCTCCACTTT. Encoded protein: CAWGQVGSPLHF.

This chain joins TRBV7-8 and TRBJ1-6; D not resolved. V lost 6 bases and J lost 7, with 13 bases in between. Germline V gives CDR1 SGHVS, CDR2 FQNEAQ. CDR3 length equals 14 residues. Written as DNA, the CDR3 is TGTGCCAGCAGTTACCGTTGGGAGAATTCACCCCTCCACTTT. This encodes CASSYRWENSPLHF. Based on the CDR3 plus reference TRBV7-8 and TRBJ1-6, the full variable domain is GAGVSQSPRYKVAKRGQDVALRCDPISGHVSLFWYQQALGQGPEFLTYFQNEAQLDKSGLPSDRFFAERPEGSVSTLKIQRTQQEDSAVYLCASSYRWENSPLHFGNGTRLTVT.

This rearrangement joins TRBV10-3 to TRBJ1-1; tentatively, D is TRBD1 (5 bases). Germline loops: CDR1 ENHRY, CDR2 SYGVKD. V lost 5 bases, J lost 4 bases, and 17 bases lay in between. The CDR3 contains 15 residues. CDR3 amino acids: CAISPRGGEGTEAFF. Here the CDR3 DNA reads TGTGCCATCAGTCCCCGTGGGGGGGAGGGCACTGAAGCTTTCTTT.

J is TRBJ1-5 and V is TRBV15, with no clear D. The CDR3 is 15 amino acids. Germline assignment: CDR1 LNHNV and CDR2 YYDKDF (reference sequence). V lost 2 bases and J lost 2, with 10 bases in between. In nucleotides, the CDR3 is TGTGCCACCAGCAGACGTGGGGAGGGCAATCAGCCCCAGCATTTT. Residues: CATSRRGEGNQPQHF. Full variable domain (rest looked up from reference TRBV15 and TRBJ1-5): DAMVIQNPRYQVTQFGKPVTLSCSQTLNHNVMYWYQQKSSQAPKLLFHYYDKDFNNEADTPDNFQSRRPNTSFCFLDIRSPGLGDTAMYLCATSRRGEGNQPQHFGDGTRLSIL.

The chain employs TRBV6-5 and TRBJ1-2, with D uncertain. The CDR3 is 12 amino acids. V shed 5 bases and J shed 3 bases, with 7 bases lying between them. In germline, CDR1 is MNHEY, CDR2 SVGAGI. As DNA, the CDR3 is TGTGCCAGCAGTGAAATTGACTATGGCTACACCTTC. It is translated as CASSEIDYGYTF.

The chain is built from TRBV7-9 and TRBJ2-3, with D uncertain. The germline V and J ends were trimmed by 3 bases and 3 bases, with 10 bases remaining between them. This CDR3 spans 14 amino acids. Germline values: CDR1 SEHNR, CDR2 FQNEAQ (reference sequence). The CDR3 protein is CASSLGWSTDTQYF. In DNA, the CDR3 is TGTGCCAGCAGCTTGGGCTGGAGTACAGATACGCAGTATTTT.

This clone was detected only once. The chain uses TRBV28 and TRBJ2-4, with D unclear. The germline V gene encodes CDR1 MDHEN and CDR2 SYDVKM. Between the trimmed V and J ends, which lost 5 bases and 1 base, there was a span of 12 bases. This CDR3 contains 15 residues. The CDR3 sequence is CASSTERRAKNIQYF. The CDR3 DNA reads TGTGCCAGCAGTACCGAACGAAGGGCCAAAAACATTCAGTACTTC.

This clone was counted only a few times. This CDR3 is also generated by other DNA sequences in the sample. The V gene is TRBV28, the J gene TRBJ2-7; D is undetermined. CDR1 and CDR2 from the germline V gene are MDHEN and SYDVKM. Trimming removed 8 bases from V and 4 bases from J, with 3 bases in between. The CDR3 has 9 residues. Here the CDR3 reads CASGYEQYF. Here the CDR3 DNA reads TGTGCCAGCGGGTACGAGCAGTACTTC.